Listed below are T cell receptor beta chains from one sample, sequenced in a study. One entry per CDR3 protein, called by TCRdb with MiXCR from the 5' RACE reads. Of 25,000 to 40,000 distinct CDR3 sequences listed, roughly a quarter are singletons. Sequenced sample: memory CD4+ T cells sorted from blood. Source of these receptors: a female donor with breast cancer. CDR3s include the opening cysteine and the closing phenylalanine or tryptophan. Fields, in order: D gene, clone size, J gene, V gene, CDR3 DNA, CDR3 protein. The D gene is left open where the match is weak. Clone size, where shown, is once, few, many, or a class for clones that have expanded.

NA	many	TRBJ1-2	TRBV14	TGTGCCAGCAGCCAAGCCGGGACCGCTACCGGCTACACCTTC	CASSQAGTATGYTF
NA	NA	TRBJ2-5	TRBV15	TGTGTCACCAGTGGGTTGTCAGAGACCCAGTACTTC	CVTSGLSETQYF
NA	NA	TRBJ2-7	TRBV7-2	TGTGCCAGCAGCTTCGGGGGCAGCCCTACGGTCTACGAGCAGTACTTC	CASSFGGSPTVYEQYF
TRBD1	NA	TRBJ2-5	TRBV28	TGTGCCAACAGTCCTACAGGGGACCAAGAGACCCAGTACTTC	CANSPTGDQETQYF
TRBD2	NA	TRBJ2-1	TRBV6-5	TGTGCCAGCAGTTACCCTCTAGCGGGGGGAAGATTAGGTGAGCAGTTCTTC	CASSYPLAGGRLGEQFF
TRBD2	NA	TRBJ2-1	TRBV20-1	TGCAGTGCTCCTTCGGGACTAGCGGGATTCTACAATGAGCAGTTCTTC	CSAPSGLAGFYNEQFF
NA	few	TRBJ2-5	TRBV27	TGTGCCAGCAGTAACTCCGCCCGTAAACAAGAGACCCAGTACTTC	CASSNSARKQETQYF
TRBD1	NA	TRBJ1-5	TRBV24-1	TGTGCCACCAGTGACTCCGGGACAGGGTTTCAGCCCCAGCATTTT	CATSDSGTGFQPQHF
NA	many	TRBJ2-1	TRBV12-3/TRBV12-4	TGTGCCAGCAGTTTAGCGGGGGCCCCCACCTACAATGAGCAGTTCTTC	CASSLAGAPTYNEQFF
NA	many	TRBJ2-7	TRBV20-1	TGCAGTGCTATTACTACACGCCTAGCGCCCTACGAGCAGTACTTC	CSAITTRLAPYEQYF
NA	NA	TRBJ2-2	TRBV27	TGTGCCAGCAGTTTTATTCAGAGCACCGGGGAGCTGTTTTTT	CASSFIQSTGELFF
NA	NA	TRBJ1-1	TRBV5-6	TGTGCCAGCAGCTTGGTCAAGGGGACTGAAGCTTTCTTT	CASSLVKGTEAFF
TRBD1	NA	TRBJ2-2	TRBV28	TGTGCCAGCAGCAAACGGGACAGGGGTAGGACCGGGGAGCTGTTTTTT	CASSKRDRGRTGELFF
NA	few	TRBJ1-1	TRBV2	TGTGCCAGCATAATGGGGCTAATCGAAGCTTTCTTT	CASIMGLIEAFF
TRBD1	few	TRBJ2-1	TRBV20-1	TGCAGTGCTAGAGAGAGGGGACAGGGCTTTTACAATGAGCAGTTCTTC	CSARERGQGFYNEQFF
NA	few	TRBJ2-2	TRBV15	TGTGCCACCAGCAGAGATCGTAACACCGGGGAGCTGTTTTTT	CATSRDRNTGELFF
TRBD2	NA	TRBJ2-1	TRBV5-1	TGCGCCAGCAGCATACTAGCGGGGGGTTTAAATGAGCAGTTCTTC	CASSILAGGLNEQFF
NA	medium-sized	TRBJ2-1	TRBV3-1	TGTGCCAGCAGCCAGGAGAGGTCCTCTCGGGGTGAGCAGTTCTTC	CASSQERSSRGEQFF
TRBD1	NA	TRBJ2-5	TRBV12-3/TRBV12-4	TGTGCCAGCAGTTGGACAGGGACAAGAGAGACCCAGTACTTC	CASSWTGTRETQYF
TRBD1	NA	TRBJ2-7	TRBV10-3	TGTACCGCCGCGCACCGGGACAGGGATAGCGAGCAGTACTTC	CTAAHRDRDSEQYF
NA	few	TRBJ2-7	TRBV14	TGTGCCAGCAGCTCTTGGTCCTCCTACGAGCAGTACTTC	CASSSWSSYEQYF
NA	NA	TRBJ2-1	TRBV27	TGTGCCAGCAGTTTCGGGTCTCAGGGGAATGAGCAGTTCTTC	CASSFGSQGNEQFF
NA	many	TRBJ2-7	TRBV20-1	TGCAGTGCTAGAGATCCCGGGGGCCATCGCTCCTACGAGCAGTACTTC	CSARDPGGHRSYEQYF
TRBD1	few	TRBJ2-7	TRBV27	TGTGCCAGCAGTCCCTGGGACAGGGGGCTTAGTCTAGCGGGGTCTTTTTTCTACGAGCAGTACTTC	CASSPWDRGLSLAGSFFYEQYF
TRBD2	few	TRBJ2-1	TRBV20-1	TGCAGTGCTAGATCTCGTAGCGGGAGGAGCTCCTACAATGAGCAGTTCTTC	CSARSRSGRSSYNEQFF
TRBD2	many	TRBJ2-7	TRBV12-3/TRBV12-4	TGTGCCAGCAGTTTAGAAGGCGGGAGAGAATACGAGCAGTACTTC	CASSLEGGREYEQYF
NA	NA	TRBJ2-1	TRBV27	TGTGCCAGCAGTTTAGGAGACTTAAATGAGCAGTTCTTC	CASSLGDLNEQFF
NA	many	TRBJ2-7	TRBV7-6	TGTGCCAGCAGCTTTTTTGGGGTTGAGAACGAGCAGTACTTC	CASSFFGVENEQYF
NA	few	TRBJ1-5	TRBV29-1	TGCAGCGCAATCGAAGGGTTGGGCAATCAGCCCCAGCATTTT	CSAIEGLGNQPQHF
NA	many	TRBJ2-1	TRBV27	TGTGCCAGCAGTTTAAGTGCGGGCGACTCCTACAATGAGCAGTTCTTC	CASSLSAGDSYNEQFF
NA	medium-sized	TRBJ1-1	TRBV27	TGTGCCAGCAGTTTGAAGGGTACTGAAGCTTTCTTT	CASSLKGTEAFF
TRBD2	NA	TRBJ2-7	TRBV12-3/TRBV12-4	TGTGCCAGCAGTTACCTCCTAGCGGGGGGTCCCTACGAGCAGTACTTC	CASSYLLAGGPYEQYF
TRBD2	many	TRBJ2-2	TRBV28	TGTGCCAGCGGACTAGCGGGGGGAAACACCGGGGAGCTGTTTTTT	CASGLAGGNTGELFF
NA	NA	TRBJ2-5	TRBV2	TGTGCCAGCAGTGATCTGGTGCCACGCCAAGAGACCCAGTACTTC	CASSDLVPRQETQYF
NA	NA	TRBJ2-2	TRBV7-6	TGTGCCAGCAGCTTGGCAGAGAACACCGGGGAGCTGTTTTTT	CASSLAENTGELFF
NA	NA	TRBJ2-7	TRBV20-1	TGCAGTGCTAGGGGCGGGGAATCCTACGAGCAGTACTTC	CSARGGESYEQYF
TRBD1	many	TRBJ2-7	TRBV28	TGTGCCAGCAGTTTGTCCGGGACAGGGGGGTTTAGCTCCTACGAGCAGTACTTC	CASSLSGTGGFSSYEQYF
TRBD2	NA	TRBJ2-1	TRBV7-2	TGTGCCAGCAGCTCTGGACTAGCGGGAGCAATCGGTGAGCAGTTCTTC	CASSSGLAGAIGEQFF
TRBD2	few	TRBJ2-1	TRBV7-9	TGTGCCAGCAGCCCCCTAGCGGCTGAGCAGTTCTTC	CASSPLAAEQFF
NA	few	TRBJ2-2	TRBV11-3	TGTGCCAGCAGCCTTCTAGGGGGCACCGGGGAGCTGTTTTTT	CASSLLGGTGELFF
NA	few	TRBJ2-1	TRBV7-9	TGTGCCAGCAGCTTTACAGGGGGGGGTGAGCAGTTCTTC	CASSFTGGGEQFF
TRBD1	many	TRBJ2-7	TRBV4-1	TGCGCCAGCAGCCTACGACAGGGGGCCCACGAGCAGTACTTC	CASSLRQGAHEQYF